Listed here is a single T cell receptor beta chain. Its matching antigen is unknown. Time point in this sample: baseline pretreatment blood. The treatment was: 15 Gy SBRT to primary tumor, nephrectomy 4 weeks later. The data originate from a study of radiation and T cells in renal cell carcinoma. Across the whole study: Nephrectomy followed 15 Gy stereotactic body radiation by 4 weeks. The study's findings and limits: Baseline intratumoral clonotype presence is unknown without pretreatment biopsies.

Looked up from germline, CDR1 is MDHEN and CDR2 is SYDVKM. The ends lost 6 bases at V and 2 bases at J; junction bases unmatched: 7. The CDR3 has 14 amino acids. Data came from immunoSEQ multiplex PCR; TCRdb stores just in-frame clones and leaves some out. The top ten hold around 5.8% of the sample, which has more than 75,000 clones, about 79% seen once. This clonotype was sampled from a man in his 60s with renal cell carcinoma. Here the sequenced sample was blood, taken from a patient whose treatment included radiotherapy and nephrectomy. The chain couples TRBV28 to TRBJ2-7, with 7 bases matching TRBD1. CDR3 in DNA: TGTGCCAGCAGCGAACCTGGGACAGCCTACGAGCAGTACTTC. This encodes CASSEPGTAYEQYF.